One sample yielded the 24 T cell receptor beta chains listed below, sequenced in a study of sequential checkpoint blockade in melanoma. Documented treatment: randomized to nivolumab then ipilimumab (arm A) or the reverse (arm B). Assay used: immunoSEQ multiplex PCR; TCRdb lists only in-frame clones, some missing. The sample contains about 40,000 clones, just over 85% of which appear only once. The sample in question was CD8+ T cells sorted from blood (inferred from file names), obtained from a patient given nivolumab and ipilimumab in sequence. The source is a human donor with melanoma.

The chain uses TRBV5-1 and TRBJ2-3, with TRBD1 identical over 7 bases. This CDR3 contains 14 residues. Germline V gene data show CDR1 as SGHRS and CDR2 as YFSETQ. Trimming took 3 bases from V and 5 from J; bases not matched to a gene: 6. CDR3 amino acids: CASSWATGEDTQYF. CDR3 coding DNA: TGCGCCAGCAGCTGGGCCACAGGGGAAGATACGCAGTATTTT.

This sequence joins TRBV7-9 and TRBJ2-1, with no clear D. The germline gives CDR1 SEHNR, CDR2 FQNEAQ (reference sequence). The CDR3 spans 13 residues. V was clipped by 5 bases and J by 8 bases, with 13 bases between them. The CDR3 DNA reads as TGTGCCAGCAGCCCAAGTCCTTCGGATGAGCAGTTCTTC. Amino acid sequence: CASSPSPSDEQFF.

The table lists this clone with a few counts. The chain links TRBV28 to TRBJ1-2; 12 bases align to TRBD1. The V and J ends lost 4 bases and 8 bases, in that order; junction bases with no gene match: 11. CDR3 length: 16 amino acids. Per the germline V gene, CDR1 is MDHEN and CDR2 is SYDVKM. As DNA, the CDR3 is TGTGCCAGCAGTTCAAGTCCCGGGACAGGGGGCTTGGGCTACACCTTC. Protein sequence: CASSSSPGTGGLGYTF.

The chain couples TRBV5-1 to TRBJ2-3; 12 positions agree with TRBD1. With V trimmed by 4 bases and J by 5 bases, 5 bases remained unmatched. The CDR3 is 15 amino acids. CDR1 is SGHRS and CDR2 is YFSETQ in the germline V gene. CDR3 in DNA: TGCGCCAGCAGCGGGACAGGGGGCGCCGGAGATACGCAGTATTTT. Protein product: CASSGTGGAGDTQYF.

V gene TRBV7-9 combines with J gene TRBJ1-2; maybe TRBD1 (5 bases). The germline V and J ends were trimmed by 4 bases and 4 bases, with 10 bases remaining between them. The germline V gene encodes CDR1 SEHNR and CDR2 FQNEAQ (reference sequence). The CDR3 is 13 amino acids. CDR3 DNA: TGTGCCAGCAGCTGGCCCGGGGGCTATGGCTACACCTTC. As protein: CASSWPGGYGYTF. Drawing the rest from reference TRBV7-9 and TRBJ1-2, the complete variable domain is DTGVSQNPRHKITKRGQNVTFRCDPISEHNRLYWYRQTLGQGPEFLTYFQNEAQLEKSRLLSDRFSAERPKGSFSTLEIQRTEQGDSAMYLCASSWPGGYGYTFGSGTRLTVV.

The J gene is TRBJ1-4, the V gene TRBV6-6; D gene uncertain. V lost 2 bases and J lost 8, with 15 bases in between. The CDR3 is 15 amino acids. Germline loops: CDR1 MNHNY, CDR2 SVGAGI (reference sequence). The CDR3 loop is CASSYLAGDWEKLFF. In DNA form, the CDR3 reads TGTGCCAGCAGTTACCTGGCGGGCGATTGGGAAAAACTGTTTTTT.

The CDR3 DNA is TGTGCCAGCAGTTCCCTACTCTCAAGCGAGCAGTACGTC. Protein product: CASSSLLSSEQYV. The V call is TRBV6-6, the J call TRBJ2-7; D gene unclear. The CDR3 length is 13 residues. CDR1 is MNHNY, CDR2 SVGAGI, per germline (reference sequence). Trimming stripped 4 bases from V and 6 bases from J, with 13 bases between.

This chain joins TRBV7-9 and TRBJ1-1; D is possibly TRBD1 (5 bases). Germline V gene lookup returns CDR1 SEHNR and CDR2 FQNEAQ (reference sequence). V was cut by 1 base and J by 5 bases, with 11 bases left in between. The CDR3 is 14 amino acids. The CDR3 here is CASSLEAHRTEAFF. CDR3 coding DNA: TGTGCCAGCAGCTTAGAAGCACACAGGACTGAAGCTTTCTTT.

The rearrangement uses TRBV5-1 and TRBJ2-3; D is perhaps TRBD2 (5 bases). The CDR3 runs 14 residues. Germline lookup yields CDR1 SGHRS and CDR2 YFSETQ. V was trimmed by 1 base and J by 0 bases, leaving 6 bases between them. CDR3 in amino acids: CASSLSGSTDTQYF. Here the CDR3 DNA reads TGCGCCAGCAGCTTGAGCGGTAGCACAGATACGCAGTATTTT. The variable domain in full, with the rest retrieved from reference TRBV5-1 and TRBJ2-3, is KAGVTQTPRYLIKTRGQQVTLSCSPISGHRSVSWYQQTPGQGLQFLFEYFSETQRNKGNFPGRFSGRQFSNSRSEMNVSTLELGDSALYLCASSLSGSTDTQYFGPGTRLTVL.

Concerning this clone itself: The junction and the germline gene differ at one end; a read error may be behind it. The chain carries TRBV19 and TRBJ2-7; D might be TRBD2 (5 bases). Germline V lookup: CDR1 LNHDA, CDR2 SQIVND (reference sequence). CDR3 size: 14 residues. DNA of the CDR3: TGTGCCAGTAGTCCTCGGACGGAGGCCTACGAGCGGTACTTC. This codes for CASSPRTEAYERYF.

This sequence joins TRBV10-3 and TRBJ2-7; perhaps TRBD1 as D (6 bases). The CDR3 covers 14 residues. The germline CDR1 and CDR2 sequences are ENHRY and SYGVKD. V lost 4 bases to trimming and J lost 6 bases, with 16 bases between them. The CDR3 nucleotides are TGTGCCATCAGTGGAGAACAGGGAGTCGGCGAGCAGTACTTC. It specifies CAISGEQGVGEQYF.

The gene calls are TRBV9 and TRBJ1-1; D remains unclear. Trimming left V 0 bases short and J 4 bases short, with 13 bases between. Germline CDR1 SGDLS, CDR2 YYNGEE. This CDR3 contains 15 residues. DNA for the CDR3: TGTGCCAGCAGCGTAGCTTACAGTCTGGCCACTGAAGCTTTCTTT. Translating gives CASSVAYSLATEAFF.

The rearrangement links TRBV19 to TRBJ2-1; TRBD2 might be the D (5 bases). The V gene lost 1 base and the J gene lost 10 bases, with 17 bases spanning the gap. CDR3 size: 15 residues. Germline V gives CDR1 LNHDA, CDR2 SQIVND (reference sequence). The CDR3 spells CASSIVAATINEQFF. The CDR3 DNA sequence: TGTGCCAGTAGTATAGTCGCGGCGACTATAAACGAGCAGTTCTTC.

The CDR3 DNA sequence: TGTGCCAGCAGCGTAGCTGGCCGGGGCACAGATACGCAGTATTTT. This translates into CASSVAGRGTDTQYF. This sequence joins TRBV9 and TRBJ2-3, with D unresolved. CDR1 and CDR2 (germline): SGDLS, YYNGEE. This CDR3 has 15 residues. V was shortened by 0 bases and J by 1 base, with 9 bases between the two germline ends.

The chain is built from TRBV7-9 and TRBJ2-2, with D unresolved. The CDR3 runs to 12 residues. The V and J ends lost 1 base and 13 bases respectively, with 10 bases between them. Germline lookup yields CDR1 SEHNR and CDR2 FQNEAQ (reference sequence). The DNA for the CDR3 is TGTGCCAGCAGCTTAGAAGGAGTTGGGCTGTTTTTT. Translated, it gives CASSLEGVGLFF.

The chain's CDR3 is CASMNGWRFDNEQFF. For the CDR3, the DNA is TGTGCCAGCATGAATGGCTGGCGGTTCGACAATGAGCAGTTCTTC. This rearrangement joins TRBV5-6 to TRBJ2-1; D remains ambiguous. The CDR3 runs to 15 residues. The germline V gene encodes CDR1 SGHDT and CDR2 YYEEEE. V was shortened by 6 bases and J by 5 bases, with 18 bases between the two germline ends.

Only a few counts were recorded for this clone. CDR3 sequence: CASSVRTGGDYGYTF. CDR3 sequence (DNA): TGTGCCAGCAGCGTTCGGACAGGGGGGGACTATGGCTACACCTTC. V usage is TRBV9 and J usage is TRBJ1-2; 10 nucleotides agree with TRBD1. Germline V gene sequence: CDR1 SGDLS, CDR2 YYNGEE. The CDR3 totals 15 residues. J was trimmed by 3 bases and V by 2 bases; bases with no gene match: 4.

Concerning this clone: A read error may account for a junction end that differs from germline. In the same sample, other DNA sequences code for this CDR3. V is TRBV9 and J is TRBJ2-1; 11 bases agree with TRBD2. Germline CDR1 and CDR2: SGDLS and YYNGEE. The CDR3 has 16 amino acids. The DNA of the CDR3 is TGCGCCAGCAGCGTAGGCACTAGCGGGGGTAACAATGAGCAGTTCTTC. Translating it yields CASSVGTSGGNNEQFF.

The chain has TRBV14 and TRBJ1-2; D remains unclear. Trimming stripped 4 bases from V and 0 bases from J, with 15 bases between. Germline V lookup: CDR1 SGHDN, CDR2 FVKESK. This CDR3 region has 16 residues. CDR3 DNA sequence: TGTGCCAGCAGCCGGAGGCTTGGGTCCCCTAACTATGGCTACACCTTC. Its translation is CASSRRLGSPNYGYTF. Using reference TRBV14 and TRBJ1-2 for the parts outside the CDR3, the full variable domain is EAGVTQFPSHSVIEKGQTVTLRCDPISGHDNLYWYRRVMGKEIKFLLHFVKESKQDESGMPNNRFLAERTGGTYSTLKVQPAELEDSGVYFCASSRRLGSPNYGYTFGSGTRLTVV.

The chain links TRBV21-1 to TRBJ2-7; the table's D call, TRBD2, has no DNA check behind it. TRBV21-1 is listed as a pseudogene. The CDR3 totals 14 residues. The CDR3 loop is CASSKEVLAYEQYV. The CDR3 DNA is TGTGCCAGCAGCAAGGAGGTCTTAGCCTACGAGCAGTACGTC.

This clone was found once. The CDR3 protein is CASKGGTSTPNTGELFF. CDR3 coding DNA: TGTGCCAGCAAGGGGGGGACTAGCACCCCGAACACCGGGGAGCTGTTTTTT. The V call is TRBV5-4, the J call TRBJ2-2; 9 bases are a match to TRBD2. CDR3 length equals 17 residues. Germline V gene lookup returns CDR1 SGHNT and CDR2 YYREEE (reference sequence). Trimming at V came to 6 bases and at J to 0 bases, leaving 9 bases not matched to a gene.

The chain couples TRBV27 to TRBJ1-5; D not certain. The CDR3 has 15 amino acids. Trimming took 4 bases from V and 1 from J, leaving 11 bases between them. The germline gives CDR1 MNHEY, CDR2 SMNVEV (reference sequence). The CDR3 sequence is CASSYRGSSNQPQHF. The CDR3 nucleotides read TGTGCCAGCAGTTACCGGGGTTCCAGCAATCAGCCCCAGCATTTT.

The gene calls are TRBV6-1 and TRBJ1-2; D may be TRBD1 (5 bases). Looked up from germline, CDR1 is MNHNS and CDR2 is SASEGT. This CDR3 is 14 amino acids long. Trimming took 0 bases from V and 6 from J, leaving 11 bases between them. In nucleotides, the CDR3 is TGTGCCAGCAGTGAAGCGTTTACGGGGGATGGCTACACCTTC. It translates to CASSEAFTGDGYTF.

The V call is TRBV28, the J call TRBJ1-5; TRBD1 matches at 9 bases. The germline CDR1 and CDR2 sequences are MDHEN and SYDVKM. V was pared by 6 bases and J by 0 bases, with 0 bases of the junction left unmatched. The CDR3 sequence is 14 residues long. The CDR3 sequence: CASRQGASNQPQHF. CDR3 DNA sequence: TGTGCCAGCAGACAGGGGGCTAGCAATCAGCCCCAGCATTTT.